The T cell receptor beta chain under discussion was sequenced for a study of spatial heterogeneity in lung cancer. Time point denoted: sample taken at primary tumor resection. The sequenced material consisted of unsorted whole RNA from tumor, nontumor lung or frozen PBMC. The donors were more than 70 patients with non-small cell lung cancer that was early-stage and untreated. This clonotype was recorded many times. TCR cDNA molecules each carried a unique molecular identifier. TCRdb ran MiXCR on the 5' RACE reads and lists one entry per CDR3 protein. This sample yields roughly 4,300 distinct CDR3 sequences, of which less than 10% are seen a single time; 46% belongs to the top ten. The sample consisted of PBMCs, taken at surgery. The clonotype comes from a male donor with early-stage non-small cell lung cancer.

The CDR3 sequence: CASSLNPDEQFF. The CDR3 nucleotides are TGTGCCAGCAGCTTAAACCCGGACGAGCAGTTCTTC. The chain joins TRBV9 to TRBJ2-1; the D is unclear. The germline gives CDR1 SGDLS, CDR2 YYNGEE. The length of the CDR3 is 12 residues. The ends were cut back, 4 bases at V and 10 bases at J, with 12 bases in the middle.